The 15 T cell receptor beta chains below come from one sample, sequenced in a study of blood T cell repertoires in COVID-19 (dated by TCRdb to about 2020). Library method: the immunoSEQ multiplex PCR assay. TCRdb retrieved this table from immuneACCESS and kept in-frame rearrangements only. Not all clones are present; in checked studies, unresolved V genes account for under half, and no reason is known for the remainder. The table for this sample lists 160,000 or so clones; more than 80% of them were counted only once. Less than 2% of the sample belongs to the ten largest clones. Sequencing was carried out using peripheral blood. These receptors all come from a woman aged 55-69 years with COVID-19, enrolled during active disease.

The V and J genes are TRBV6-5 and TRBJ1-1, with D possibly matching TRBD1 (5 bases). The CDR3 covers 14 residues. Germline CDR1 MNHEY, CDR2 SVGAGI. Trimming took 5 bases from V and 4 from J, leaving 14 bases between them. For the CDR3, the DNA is TGTGCCAGCAGTCCGCTTTTGGGGGGCACTGAAGCTTTCTTT. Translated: CASSPLLGGTEAFF.

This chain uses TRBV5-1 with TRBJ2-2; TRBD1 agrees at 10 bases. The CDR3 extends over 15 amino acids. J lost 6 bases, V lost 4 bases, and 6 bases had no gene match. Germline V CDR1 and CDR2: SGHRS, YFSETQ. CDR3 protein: CASSQGQGLSGELFF. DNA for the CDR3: TGCGCCAGCAGCCAGGGACAGGGGTTGTCCGGGGAGCTGTTTTTT.

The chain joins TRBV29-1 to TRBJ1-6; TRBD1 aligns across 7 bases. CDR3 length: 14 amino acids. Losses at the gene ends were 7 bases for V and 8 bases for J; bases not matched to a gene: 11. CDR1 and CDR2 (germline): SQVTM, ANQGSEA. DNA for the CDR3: TGCAGCGCTACCGAGGGGGCAGAGGATTCACCCCTCCACTTT. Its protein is CSATEGAEDSPLHF.

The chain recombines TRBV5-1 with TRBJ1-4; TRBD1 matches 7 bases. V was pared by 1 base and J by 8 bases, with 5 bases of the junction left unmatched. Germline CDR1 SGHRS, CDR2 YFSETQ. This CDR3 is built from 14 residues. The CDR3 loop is CASSLNRGREKLFF. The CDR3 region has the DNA TGCGCCAGCAGCTTGAACAGGGGAAGGGAAAAACTGTTTTTT. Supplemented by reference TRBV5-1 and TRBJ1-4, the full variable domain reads KAGVTQTPRYLIKTRGQQVTLSCSPISGHRSVSWYQQTPGQGLQFLFEYFSETQRNKGNFPGRFSGRQFSNSRSEMNVSTLELGDSALYLCASSLNRGREKLFFGSGTQLSVL.

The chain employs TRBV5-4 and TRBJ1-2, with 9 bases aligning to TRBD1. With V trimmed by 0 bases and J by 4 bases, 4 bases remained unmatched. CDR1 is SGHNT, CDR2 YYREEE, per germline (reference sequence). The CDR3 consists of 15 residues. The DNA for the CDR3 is TGTGCCAGCAGCTTGGGGACAGGGGAGGTCTATGGCTACACCTTC. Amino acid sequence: CASSLGTGEVYGYTF.

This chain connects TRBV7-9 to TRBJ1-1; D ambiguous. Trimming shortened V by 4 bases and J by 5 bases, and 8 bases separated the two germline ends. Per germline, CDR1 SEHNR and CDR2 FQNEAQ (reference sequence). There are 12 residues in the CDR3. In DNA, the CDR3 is TGTGCCAGCAGCTACCTAGAGACTGAAGCTTTCTTT. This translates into CASSYLETEAFF.

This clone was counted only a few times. The CDR3 reads CASSGRGGAGQETQYF. CDR3 coding DNA: TGTGCCAGCAGCGGCCGGGGGGGTGCGGGGCAAGAGACCCAGTACTTC. This chain connects TRBV7-2 to TRBJ2-5; 8 bases are a match to TRBD2. After removal of 5 bases from V and 2 bases from J, the junction contained 10 bases not matched to a gene. There are 16 residues in the CDR3. Germline CDR1 SGHTA, CDR2 FQGNSA.

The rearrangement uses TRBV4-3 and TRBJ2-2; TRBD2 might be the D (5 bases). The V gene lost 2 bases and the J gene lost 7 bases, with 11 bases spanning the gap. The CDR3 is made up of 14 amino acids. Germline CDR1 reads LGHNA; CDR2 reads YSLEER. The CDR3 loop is CASSQLHGVGELFF. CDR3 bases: TGCGCCAGCAGCCAACTCCACGGGGTCGGGGAGCTGTTTTTT.

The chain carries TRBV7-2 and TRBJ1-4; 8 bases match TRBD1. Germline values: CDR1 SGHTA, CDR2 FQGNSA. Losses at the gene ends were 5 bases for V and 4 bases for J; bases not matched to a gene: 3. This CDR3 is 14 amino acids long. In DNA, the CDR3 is TGTGCCAGCAGCCTACAGGGGGATAATGAAAAACTGTTTTTT. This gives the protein CASSLQGDNEKLFF.

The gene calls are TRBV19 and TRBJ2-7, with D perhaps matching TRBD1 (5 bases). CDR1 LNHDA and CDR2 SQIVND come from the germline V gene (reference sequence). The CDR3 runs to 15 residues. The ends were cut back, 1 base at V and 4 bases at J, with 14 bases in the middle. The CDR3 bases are TGTGCCAGTAGTATAGCCCTGGGGCCGTTGTACGAGCAGTACTTC. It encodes CASSIALGPLYEQYF.

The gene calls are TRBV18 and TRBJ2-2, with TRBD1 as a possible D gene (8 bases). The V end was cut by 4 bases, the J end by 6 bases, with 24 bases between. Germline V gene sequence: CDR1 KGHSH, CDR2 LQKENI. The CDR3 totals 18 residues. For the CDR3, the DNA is TGTGCCAGCTCACTCGGACAGGGAGGGCGTCTTCGCTCCGGGGAGCTGTTTTTT. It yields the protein CASSLGQGGRLRSGELFF. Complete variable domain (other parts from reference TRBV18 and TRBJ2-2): NAGVMQNPRHLVRRRGQEARLRCSPMKGHSHVYWYRQLPEEGLKFMVYLQKENIIDESGMPKERFSAEFPKEGPSILRIQQVVRGDSAAYFCASSLGQGGRLRSGELFFGEGSRLTVL.

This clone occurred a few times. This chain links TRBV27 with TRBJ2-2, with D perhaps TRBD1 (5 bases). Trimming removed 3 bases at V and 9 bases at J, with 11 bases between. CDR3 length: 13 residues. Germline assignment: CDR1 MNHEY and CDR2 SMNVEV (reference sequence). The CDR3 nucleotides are TGTGCCAGCAGTTTTCAAGGGGTACGGGAGCTGTTTTTT. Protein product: CASSFQGVRELFF.

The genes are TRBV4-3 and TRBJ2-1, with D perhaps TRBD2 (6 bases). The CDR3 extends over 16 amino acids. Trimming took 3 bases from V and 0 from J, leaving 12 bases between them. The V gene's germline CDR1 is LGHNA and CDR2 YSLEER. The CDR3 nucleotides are TGCGCCAGCAGCCACCTCCGGGGGAGCTCCTACAATGAGCAGTTCTTC. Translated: CASSHLRGSSYNEQFF.

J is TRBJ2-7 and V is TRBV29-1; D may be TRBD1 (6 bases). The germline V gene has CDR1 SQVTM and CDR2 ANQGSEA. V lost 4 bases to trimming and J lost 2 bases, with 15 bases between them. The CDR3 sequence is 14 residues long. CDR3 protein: CSVAHPTGTYEQYF. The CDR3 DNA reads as TGCAGCGTTGCCCATCCGACAGGAACCTACGAGCAGTACTTC.

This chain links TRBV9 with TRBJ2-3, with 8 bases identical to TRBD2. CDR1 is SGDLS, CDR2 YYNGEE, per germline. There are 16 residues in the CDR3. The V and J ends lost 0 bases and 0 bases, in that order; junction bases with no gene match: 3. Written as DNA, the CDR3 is TGTGCCAGCAGCGTAGCACCGGGGGGGAGCACAGATACGCAGTATTTT. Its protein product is CASSVAPGGSTDTQYF.